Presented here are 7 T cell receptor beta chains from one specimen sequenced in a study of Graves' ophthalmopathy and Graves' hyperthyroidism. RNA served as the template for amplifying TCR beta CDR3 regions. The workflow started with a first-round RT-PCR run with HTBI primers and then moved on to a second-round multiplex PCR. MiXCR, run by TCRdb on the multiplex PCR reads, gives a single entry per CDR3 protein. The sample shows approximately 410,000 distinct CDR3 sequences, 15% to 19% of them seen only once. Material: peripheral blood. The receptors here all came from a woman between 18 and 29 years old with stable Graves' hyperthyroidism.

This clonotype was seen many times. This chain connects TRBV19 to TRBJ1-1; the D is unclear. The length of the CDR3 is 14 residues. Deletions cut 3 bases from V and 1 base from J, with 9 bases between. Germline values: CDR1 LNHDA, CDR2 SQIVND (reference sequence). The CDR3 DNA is TGTGCCAGTAGTATCCTCCGTGGGAACACTGAAGCTTTCTTT. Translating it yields CASSILRGNTEAFF.

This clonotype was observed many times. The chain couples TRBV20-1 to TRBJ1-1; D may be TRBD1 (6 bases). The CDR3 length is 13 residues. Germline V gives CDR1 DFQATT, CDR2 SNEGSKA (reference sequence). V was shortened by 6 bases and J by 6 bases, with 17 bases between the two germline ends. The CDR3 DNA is TGCAGTGCCAGGGACACCCTTGGCCCTGAAGCTTTCTTT. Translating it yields CSARDTLGPEAFF.

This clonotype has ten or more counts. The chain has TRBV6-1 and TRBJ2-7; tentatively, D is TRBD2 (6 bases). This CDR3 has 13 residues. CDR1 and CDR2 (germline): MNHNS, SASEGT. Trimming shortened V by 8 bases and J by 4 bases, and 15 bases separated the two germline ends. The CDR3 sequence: CASGVAGKYEQYF. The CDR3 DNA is TGTGCCAGCGGGGTGGCGGGAAAGTACGAGCAGTACTTC.

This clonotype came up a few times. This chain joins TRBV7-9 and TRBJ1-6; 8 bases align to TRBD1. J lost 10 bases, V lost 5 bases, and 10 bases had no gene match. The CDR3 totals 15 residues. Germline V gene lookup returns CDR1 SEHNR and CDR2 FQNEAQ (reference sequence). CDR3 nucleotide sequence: TGTGCCAGCAGCCTACAGGGGGATTCATGGTCACCCCTCCACTTT. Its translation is CASSLQGDSWSPLHF.

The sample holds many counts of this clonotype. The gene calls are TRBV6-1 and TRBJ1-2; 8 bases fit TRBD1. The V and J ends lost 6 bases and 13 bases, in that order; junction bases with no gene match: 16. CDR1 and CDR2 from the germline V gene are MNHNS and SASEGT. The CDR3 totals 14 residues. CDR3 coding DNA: TGTGCCAGCAGCCAAGACAGGGGTACAGTAGGTACCACCTTC. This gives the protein CASSQDRGTVGTTF.

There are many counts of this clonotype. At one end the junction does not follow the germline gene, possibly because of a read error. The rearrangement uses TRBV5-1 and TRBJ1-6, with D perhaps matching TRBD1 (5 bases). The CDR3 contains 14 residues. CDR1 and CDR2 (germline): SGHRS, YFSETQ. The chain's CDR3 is CASSLAGYNSPLHF. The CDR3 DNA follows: TGTGCCAGCAGTTTAGCAGGGTATAATTCACCCCTCCACTTT.

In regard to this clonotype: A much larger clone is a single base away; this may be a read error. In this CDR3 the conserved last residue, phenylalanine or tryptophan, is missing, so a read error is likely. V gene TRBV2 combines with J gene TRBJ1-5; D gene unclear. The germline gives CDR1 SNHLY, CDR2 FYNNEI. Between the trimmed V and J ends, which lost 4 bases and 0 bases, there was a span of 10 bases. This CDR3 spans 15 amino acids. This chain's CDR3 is CASSGTSVSNQPQHY. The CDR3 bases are TGTGCCAGCAGTGGAACCTCAGTTAGCAATCAGCCCCAGCATTAT.